Included here is one T cell receptor beta chain sequence, with context. Sequencing was performed with immunoSEQ multiplex PCR; in TCRdb, only in-frame clones are kept and a portion is missing. The table includes about 61,000 clones, roughly four fifths detected once. Enrollment shut out patients with autoimmune disease history or systemic immunosuppression. This CDR3 comprises 13 residues. With 7 bases removed from V and 0 bases from J, the gap between germline ends came to 8 bases. The germline V gene encodes CDR1 SGHKS and CDR2 YYEKEE (reference sequence). The data were taken from a study of OX40 agonist ivuxolimab in advanced cancers.

The sequence was obtained from an adult with an advanced solid tumor such as melanoma, head and neck, liver or kidney cancer. V and J are TRBV5-5 and TRBJ1-3; D is uncertain. This sample comprised CD4+ or CD8+ T cells sorted from blood, obtained in a trial of the OX40 agonist ivuxolimab. Here the CDR3 reads CASEESSGNTIYF. CDR3 in DNA: TGTGCCAGCGAGGAGAGCTCTGGAAACACCATATATTTT. Using reference TRBV5-5 and TRBJ1-3 for the parts outside the CDR3, the full variable domain is DAGVTQSPTHLIKTRGQQVTLRCSPISGHKSVSWYQQVLGQGPQFIFQYYEKEERGRGNFPDRFSARQFPNYSSELNVNALLLGDSALYLCASEESSGNTIYFGEGSWLTVV.